This is a list of T cell receptor beta chains from one sample in a study of spatial heterogeneity in lung cancer. Each CDR3 protein is one row after TCRdb ran MiXCR on the 5' RACE reads. The sample has approximately 81,000 distinct CDR3 sequences, roughly 12% seen once; the top ten hold roughly 4.5%. The sample here was PBMCs, taken at surgery. Receptors were obtained from a male donor with early-stage non-small cell lung cancer. The CDR3 runs from the conserved cysteine through the conserved F or W. The D gene is left open where the match is weak. Clone size, where shown, is once, few, many, or a class for clones that have expanded.

TRBV21-1	TRBJ2-7	10	NA	NA	CASSNHEQYF	TGTGCCAGCAGCAACCACGAGCAGTACTTC
TRBV29-1	TRBJ1-1	14	few	NA	CSVDSYSENTEAFF	TGCAGCGTTGATAGTTACTCGGAGAACACTGAAGCTTTCTTT
TRBV5-1	TRBJ2-7	15	few	TRBD1	CASSLRDRGWGEQYF	TGCGCCAGCAGCCTCCGGGACAGGGGATGGGGCGAGCAGTACTTC
TRBV7-8	TRBJ2-3	20	NA	TRBD2	CASSLDLPAGTISSTDTQYF	TGTGCCAGCAGCTTAGATCTACCAGCGGGGACGATATCTAGCACAGATACGCAGTATTTT
TRBV29-1	TRBJ2-7	12	few	NA	CSGGGGSYEQYF	TGCAGCGGGGGAGGCGGGTCCTACGAGCAGTACTTC
TRBV20-1	TRBJ1-5	14	NA	TRBD1	CSAKGQGAFQPQHF	TGCAGTGCTAAGGGACAGGGGGCATTTCAGCCCCAGCATTTT
TRBV5-8	TRBJ2-5	14	few	NA	CASSLGTEQETQYF	TGTGCCAGCAGCTTGGGGACGGAGCAAGAGACCCAGTACTTC
TRBV6-1	TRBJ2-1	13	few	TRBD2	CASLGSGPNEQFF	TGTGCCAGCTTGGGTAGCGGGCCCAATGAGCAGTTCTTC
TRBV29-1	TRBJ1-2	13	many	NA	CSVNGGDNYGYTF	TGCAGCGTTAACGGCGGGGATAACTATGGCTACACCTTC
TRBV6-1	TRBJ2-7	10	NA	NA	CASDTDEQYF	TGTGCCAGCGACACCGACGAGCAGTACTTC
TRBV2	TRBJ1-3	14	NA	TRBD1	CASRDRVNGNTIYF	TGTGCCAGCAGGGACAGGGTAAACGGAAACACCATATATTTT
TRBV12-3/TRBV12-4	TRBJ2-6	19	few	NA	CASSSPAVLQDSGANVLTF	TGTGCCAGCAGTTCCCCAGCGGTGTTGCAGGACTCTGGGGCCAACGTCCTGACTTTC
TRBV2	TRBJ2-2	14	many	NA	CASSRDINTGELFF	TGTGCCAGCAGTCGGGACATTAACACCGGGGAGCTGTTTTTT
TRBV6-5	TRBJ2-3	17	few	TRBD2	CASSLTRLAGEADTQYF	TGTGCCAGCAGTTTAACCCGACTAGCGGGAGAGGCAGATACGCAGTATTTT
TRBV11-2	TRBJ1-5	13	few	NA	CASSLGGGQPQHF	TGTGCCAGCAGCTTGGGGGGAGGTCAGCCCCAGCATTTT
TRBV20-1	TRBJ2-5	13	few	NA	CSATGLLGETQYF	TGCAGTGCTACTGGGCTCTTGGGGGAGACCCAGTACTTC
TRBV7-2	TRBJ1-5	16	NA	NA	CASSPLPSSVNQPQHF	TGTGCCAGCAGCCCCTTACCCTCCAGCGTCAATCAGCCCCAGCATTTT
TRBV20-1	TRBJ1-1	13	few	NA	CSASEGGGTEAFF	TGCAGTGCTAGTGAGGGGGGTGGAACTGAAGCTTTCTTT
TRBV6-5	TRBJ2-3	15	NA	NA	CASSPGVDGTDTQYF	TGTGCCAGCAGCCCCGGGGTCGATGGCACAGATACGCAGTATTTT
TRBV5-1	TRBJ2-7	13	NA	TRBD1	CASRQGSSYEQYF	TGCGCCAGCAGACAGGGGAGCTCCTACGAGCAGTACTTC